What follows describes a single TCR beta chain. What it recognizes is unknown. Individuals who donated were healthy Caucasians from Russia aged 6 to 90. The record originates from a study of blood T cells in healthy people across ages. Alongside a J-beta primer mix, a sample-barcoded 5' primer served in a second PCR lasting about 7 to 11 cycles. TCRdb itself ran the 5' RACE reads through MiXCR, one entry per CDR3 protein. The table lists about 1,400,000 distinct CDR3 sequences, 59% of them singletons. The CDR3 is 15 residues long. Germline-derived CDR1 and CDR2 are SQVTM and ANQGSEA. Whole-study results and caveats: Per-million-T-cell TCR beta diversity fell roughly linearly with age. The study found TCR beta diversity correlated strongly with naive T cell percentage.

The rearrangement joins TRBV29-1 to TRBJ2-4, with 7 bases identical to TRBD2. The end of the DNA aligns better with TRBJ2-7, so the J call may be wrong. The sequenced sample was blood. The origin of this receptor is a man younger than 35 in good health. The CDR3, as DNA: TGCAGCGTAGCTGGAGGCGGGAGTTCCCCCTACGAGCAGTACTTC. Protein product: CSVAGGGSSPYEQYF.